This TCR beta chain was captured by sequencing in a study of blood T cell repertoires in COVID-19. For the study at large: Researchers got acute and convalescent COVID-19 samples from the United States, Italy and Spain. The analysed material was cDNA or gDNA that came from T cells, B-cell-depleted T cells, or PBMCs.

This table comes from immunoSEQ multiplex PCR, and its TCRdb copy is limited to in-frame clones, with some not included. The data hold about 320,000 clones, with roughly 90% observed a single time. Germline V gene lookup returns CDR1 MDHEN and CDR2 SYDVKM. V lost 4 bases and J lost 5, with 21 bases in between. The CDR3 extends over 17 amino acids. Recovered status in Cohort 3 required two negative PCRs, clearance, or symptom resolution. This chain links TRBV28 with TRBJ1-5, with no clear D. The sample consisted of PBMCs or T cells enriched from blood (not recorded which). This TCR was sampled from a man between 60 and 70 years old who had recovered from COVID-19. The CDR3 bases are TGTGCCAGCAGTTCCTTGTCGCTTCGAGGTACGGATCAGCCCCAGCATTTT. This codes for CASSSLSLRGTDQPQHF. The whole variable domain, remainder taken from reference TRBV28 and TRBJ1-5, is DVKVTQSSRYLVKRTGEKVFLECVQDMDHENMFWYRQDPGLGLRLIYFSYDVKMKEKGDIPEGYSVSREKKERFSLILESASTNQTSMYLCASSSLSLRGTDQPQHFGDGTRLSIL.